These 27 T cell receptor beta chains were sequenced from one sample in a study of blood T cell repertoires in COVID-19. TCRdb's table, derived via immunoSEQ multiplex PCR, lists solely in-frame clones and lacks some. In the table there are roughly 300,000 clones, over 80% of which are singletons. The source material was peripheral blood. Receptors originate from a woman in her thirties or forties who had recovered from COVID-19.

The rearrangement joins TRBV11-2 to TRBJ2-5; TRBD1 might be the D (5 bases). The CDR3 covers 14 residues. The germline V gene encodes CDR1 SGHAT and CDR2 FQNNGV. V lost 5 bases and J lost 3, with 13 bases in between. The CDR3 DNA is TGTGCCAGCAGCGTAGGGGCCCACGAAGAGACCCAGTACTTC. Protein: CASSVGAHEETQYF. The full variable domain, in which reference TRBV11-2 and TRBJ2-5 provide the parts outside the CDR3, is EAGVAQSPRYKIIEKRQSVAFWCNPISGHATLYWYQQILGQGPKLLIQFQNNGVVDDSQLPKDRFSAERLKGVDSTLKIQPAKLEDSAVYLCASSVGAHEETQYFGPGTRLLVL.

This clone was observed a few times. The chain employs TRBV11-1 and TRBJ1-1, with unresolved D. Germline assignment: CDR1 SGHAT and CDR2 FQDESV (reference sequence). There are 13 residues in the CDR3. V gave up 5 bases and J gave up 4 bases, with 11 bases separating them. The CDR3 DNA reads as TGTGCCAGCAGCGGAGCTGTGGGCACTGAAGCTTTCTTT. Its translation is CASSGAVGTEAFF. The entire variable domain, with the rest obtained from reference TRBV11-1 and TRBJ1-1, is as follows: EAEVAQSPRYKITEKSQAVAFWCDPISGHATLYWYRQILGQGPELLVQFQDESVVDDSQLPKDRFSAERLKGVDSTLKIQPAELGDSAMYLCASSGAVGTEAFFGQGTRLTVV.

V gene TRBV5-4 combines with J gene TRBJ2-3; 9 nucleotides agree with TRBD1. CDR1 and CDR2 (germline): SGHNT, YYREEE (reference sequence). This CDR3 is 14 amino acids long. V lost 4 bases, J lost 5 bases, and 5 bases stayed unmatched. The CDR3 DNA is TGTGCCAGCAGCCCGGGACAGGGAGGAGATACGCAGTATTTT. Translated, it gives CASSPGQGGDTQYF.

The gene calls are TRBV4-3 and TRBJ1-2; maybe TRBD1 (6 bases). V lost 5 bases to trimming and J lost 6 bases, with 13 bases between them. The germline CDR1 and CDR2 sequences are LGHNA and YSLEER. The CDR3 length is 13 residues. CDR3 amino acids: CASSKQGGDGYTF. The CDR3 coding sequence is TGCGCCAGCAGCAAACAGGGTGGTGATGGCTACACCTTC.

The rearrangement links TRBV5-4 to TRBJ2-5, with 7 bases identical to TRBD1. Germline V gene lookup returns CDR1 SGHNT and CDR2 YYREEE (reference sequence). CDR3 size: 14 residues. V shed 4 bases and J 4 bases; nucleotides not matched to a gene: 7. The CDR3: CASSPGGTAETQYF. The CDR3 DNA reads TGTGCCAGCAGCCCAGGGGGTACAGCAGAGACCCAGTACTTC.

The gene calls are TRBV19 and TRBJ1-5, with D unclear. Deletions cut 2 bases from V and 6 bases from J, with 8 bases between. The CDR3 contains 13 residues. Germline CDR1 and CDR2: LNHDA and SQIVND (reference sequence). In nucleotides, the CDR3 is TGTGCCAGTAGTATATCCCTTCTTCAGCCCCAGCATTTT. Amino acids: CASSISLLQPQHF.

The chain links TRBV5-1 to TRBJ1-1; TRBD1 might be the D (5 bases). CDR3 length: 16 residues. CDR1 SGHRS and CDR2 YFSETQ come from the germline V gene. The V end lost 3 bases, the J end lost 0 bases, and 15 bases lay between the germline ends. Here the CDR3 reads CASSSNPPGLNTEAFF. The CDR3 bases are TGCGCCAGCAGCTCGAACCCTCCAGGGCTGAACACTGAAGCTTTCTTT.

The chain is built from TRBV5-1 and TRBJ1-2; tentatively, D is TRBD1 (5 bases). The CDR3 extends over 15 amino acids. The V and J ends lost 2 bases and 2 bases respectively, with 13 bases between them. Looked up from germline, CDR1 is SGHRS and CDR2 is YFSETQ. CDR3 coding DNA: TGCGCCAGCAGCTTAGGGGCGACAGTAAACTATGGCTACACCTTC. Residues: CASSLGATVNYGYTF.

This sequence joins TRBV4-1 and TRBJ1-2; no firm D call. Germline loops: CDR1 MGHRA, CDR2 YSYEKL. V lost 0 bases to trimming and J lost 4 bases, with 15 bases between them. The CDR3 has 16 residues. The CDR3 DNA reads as TGCGCCAGCAGCCAAGACCAACAAACGAGGCTCTATGGCTACACCTTC. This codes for CASSQDQQTRLYGYTF.

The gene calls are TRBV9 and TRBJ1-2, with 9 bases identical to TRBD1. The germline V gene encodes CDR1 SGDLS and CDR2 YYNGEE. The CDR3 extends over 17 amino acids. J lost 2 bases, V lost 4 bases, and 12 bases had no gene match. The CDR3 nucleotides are TGTGCCAGCAGCACTAATCCACAGGGGGCGAGGAACTATGGCTACACCTTC. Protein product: CASSTNPQGARNYGYTF.

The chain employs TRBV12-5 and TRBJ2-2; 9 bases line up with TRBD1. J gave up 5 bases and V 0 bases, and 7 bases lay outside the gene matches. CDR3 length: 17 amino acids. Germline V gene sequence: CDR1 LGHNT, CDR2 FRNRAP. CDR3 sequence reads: CASGLVPRTGVTGELFF. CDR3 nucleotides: TGTGCTAGTGGTTTGGTACCCAGGACAGGGGTGACCGGGGAGCTGTTTTTT.

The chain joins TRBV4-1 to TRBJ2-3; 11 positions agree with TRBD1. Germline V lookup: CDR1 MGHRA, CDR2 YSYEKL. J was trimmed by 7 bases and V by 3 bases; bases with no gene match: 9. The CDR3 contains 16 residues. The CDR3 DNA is TGCGCCAGCAGCCAGATTACCGGGACAGGGGGTCATACGCAGTATTTT. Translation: CASSQITGTGGHTQYF.

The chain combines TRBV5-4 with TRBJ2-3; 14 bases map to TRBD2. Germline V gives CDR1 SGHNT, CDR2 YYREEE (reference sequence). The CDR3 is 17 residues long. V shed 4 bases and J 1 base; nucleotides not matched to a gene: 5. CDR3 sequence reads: CASSGGLAGARTDTQYF. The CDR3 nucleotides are TGTGCCAGCAGCGGGGGACTAGCGGGGGCCCGCACAGATACGCAGTATTTT.

The CDR3, as DNA: TGTGCCAGCAGCCAGCCAGGGTCCGGAAACACCATATATTTT. It is translated as CASSQPGSGNTIYF. V gene TRBV6-5 combines with J gene TRBJ1-3; a weak D match, TRBD1 (5 bases). Per the germline V gene, CDR1 is MNHEY and CDR2 is SVGAGI. V dropped 6 bases and J dropped 4 bases, with 13 bases sitting between them. CDR3 length: 14 residues.

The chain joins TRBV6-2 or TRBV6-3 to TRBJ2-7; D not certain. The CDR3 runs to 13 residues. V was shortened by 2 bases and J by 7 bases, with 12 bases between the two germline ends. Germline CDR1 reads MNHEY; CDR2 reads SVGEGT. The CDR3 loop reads CASSYVLIREQYF. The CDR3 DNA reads TGTGCCAGCAGTTACGTACTTATCCGGGAGCAGTACTTC.

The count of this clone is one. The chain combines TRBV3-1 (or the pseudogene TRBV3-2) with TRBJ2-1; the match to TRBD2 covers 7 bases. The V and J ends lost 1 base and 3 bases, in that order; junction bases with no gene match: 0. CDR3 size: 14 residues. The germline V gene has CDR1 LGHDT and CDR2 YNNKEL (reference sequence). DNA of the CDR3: TGTGCCAGCAGCCAAGGGACTAGCTACAATGAGCAGTTCTTC. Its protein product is CASSQGTSYNEQFF.

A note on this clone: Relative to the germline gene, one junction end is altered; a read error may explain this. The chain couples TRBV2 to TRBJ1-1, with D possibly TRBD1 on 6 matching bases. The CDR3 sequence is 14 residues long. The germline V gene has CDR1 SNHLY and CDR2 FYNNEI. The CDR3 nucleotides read TGTGCCAGCAGTGTACACCCAGGGGACACCGAAGCTTTCTTT. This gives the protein CASSVHPGDTEAFF.

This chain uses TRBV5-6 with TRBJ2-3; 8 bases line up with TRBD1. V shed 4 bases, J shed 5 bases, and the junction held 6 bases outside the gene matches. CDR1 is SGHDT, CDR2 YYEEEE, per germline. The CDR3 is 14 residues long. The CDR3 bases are TGTGCCAGCAGCCCCGGACAGGGAAGAGATACGCAGTATTTT. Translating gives CASSPGQGRDTQYF.

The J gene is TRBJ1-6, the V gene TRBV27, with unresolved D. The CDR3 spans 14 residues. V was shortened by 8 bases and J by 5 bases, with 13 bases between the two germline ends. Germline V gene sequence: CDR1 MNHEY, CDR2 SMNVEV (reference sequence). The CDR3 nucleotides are TGTGCCAGCGGGTCGCAGGAGGATAATTCACCCCTCCACTTT. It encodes CASGSQEDNSPLHF.

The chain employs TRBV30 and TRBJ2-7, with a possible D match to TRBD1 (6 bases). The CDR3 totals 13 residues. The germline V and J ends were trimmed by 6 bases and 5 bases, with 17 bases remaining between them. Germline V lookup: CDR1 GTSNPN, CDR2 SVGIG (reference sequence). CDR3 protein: CACHDDRPHEQYF. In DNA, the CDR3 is TGTGCCTGTCACGACGACAGGCCCCACGAGCAGTACTTC. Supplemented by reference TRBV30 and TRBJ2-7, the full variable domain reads SQTIHQWPATLVQPVGSPLSLECTVEGTSNPNLYWYRQAAGRGLQLLFYSVGIGQISSEVPQNLSASRPQDRQFILSSKKLLLSDSGFYLCACHDDRPHEQYFGPGTRLTVT.

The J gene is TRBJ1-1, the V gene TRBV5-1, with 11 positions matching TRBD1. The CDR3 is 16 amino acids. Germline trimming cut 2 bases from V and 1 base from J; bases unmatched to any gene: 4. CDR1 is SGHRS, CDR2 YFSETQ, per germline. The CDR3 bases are TGCGCCAGCAGCTTCGGACAGGGGGCAGCGAACACTGAAGCTTTCTTT. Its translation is CASSFGQGAANTEAFF.

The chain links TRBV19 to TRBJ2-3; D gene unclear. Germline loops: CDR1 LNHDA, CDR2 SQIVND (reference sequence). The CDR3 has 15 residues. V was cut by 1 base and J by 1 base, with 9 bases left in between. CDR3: CASSIGNRRTDTQYF. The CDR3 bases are TGTGCCAGTAGTATAGGTAACAGACGCACAGATACGCAGTATTTT.

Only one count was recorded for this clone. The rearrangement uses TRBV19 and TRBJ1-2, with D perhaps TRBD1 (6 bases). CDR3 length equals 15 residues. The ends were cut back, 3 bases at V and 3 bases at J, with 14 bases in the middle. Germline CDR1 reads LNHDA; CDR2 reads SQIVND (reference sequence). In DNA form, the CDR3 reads TGTGCCAGTAGTATGCTTTGGTCAGGGGACTATGGCTACACCTTC. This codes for CASSMLWSGDYGYTF.

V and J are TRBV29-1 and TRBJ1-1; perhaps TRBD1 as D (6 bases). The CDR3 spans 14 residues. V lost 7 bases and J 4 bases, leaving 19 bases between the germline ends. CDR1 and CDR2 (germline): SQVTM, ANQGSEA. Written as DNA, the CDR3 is TGCAGCGGAGGGAGGGGGGCCTCAGGCACTGAAGCTTTCTTT. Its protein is CSGGRGASGTEAFF.

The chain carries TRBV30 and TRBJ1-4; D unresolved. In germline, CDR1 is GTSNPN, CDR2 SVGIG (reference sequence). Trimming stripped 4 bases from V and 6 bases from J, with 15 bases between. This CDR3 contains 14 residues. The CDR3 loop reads CAWTFGLGDEKLFF. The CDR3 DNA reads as TGTGCCTGGACCTTCGGACTCGGGGATGAAAAACTGTTTTTT.

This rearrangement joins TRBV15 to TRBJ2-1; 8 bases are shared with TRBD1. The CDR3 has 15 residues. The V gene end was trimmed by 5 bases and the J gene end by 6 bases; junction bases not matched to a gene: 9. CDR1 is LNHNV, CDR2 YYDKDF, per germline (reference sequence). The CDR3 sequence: CATSRRTGSTNEQFF. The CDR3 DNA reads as TGTGCCACCAGCCGACGGACAGGGAGCACCAATGAGCAGTTCTTC. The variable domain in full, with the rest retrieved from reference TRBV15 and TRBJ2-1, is DAMVIQNPRYQVTQFGKPVTLSCSQTLNHNVMYWYQQKSSQAPKLLFHYYDKDFNNEADTPDNFQSRRPNTSFCFLDIRSPGLGDTAMYLCATSRRTGSTNEQFFGPGTRLTVL.

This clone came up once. CDR3 loop: CASSKRDRDYGYTF. The CDR3, as DNA: TGTGCCAGCAGCAAAAGGGACAGAGACTATGGCTACACCTTC. The chain is built from TRBV7-2 and TRBJ1-2; 7 bases line up with TRBD1. The CDR3 covers 14 residues. After removal of 5 bases from V and 3 bases from J, the junction contained 6 bases not matched to a gene. CDR1 is SGHTA and CDR2 is FQGNSA in the germline V gene. Using reference TRBV7-2 and TRBJ1-2 for the parts outside the CDR3, the full variable domain is GAGVSQSPSNKVTEKGKDVELRCDPISGHTALYWYRQSLGQGLEFLIYFQGNSAPDKSGLPSDRFSAERTGGSVSTLTIQRTQQEDSAVYLCASSKRDRDYGYTFGSGTRLTVV.